This entry lists 10 T cell receptor beta chains sequenced from one sample in a study of early T cells in non-severe SARS-CoV-2 infection. TCRdb called the 5' RACE reads again in MiXCR, with one record for every CDR3 protein. The sample has over 55,000 distinct CDR3 sequences, 10% seen once. Sequences were obtained from whole blood. Every receptor here comes from an adult who was a healthcare worker with PCR-confirmed SARS-CoV-2 infection or an uninfected control (not recorded which).

This clonotype occurred a few times. The chain uses TRBV7-9 and TRBJ2-7, with D possibly TRBD1 on 6 matching bases. V was shortened by 1 base and J by 3 bases, with 13 bases between the two germline ends. The CDR3 totals 15 residues. Germline CDR1 and CDR2: SEHNR and FQNEAQ (reference sequence). The CDR3 DNA sequence: TGTGCCAGCAGCTTAGTAGAACAGGGAGTCTACGAGCAGTACTTC. Amino acids: CASSLVEQGVYEQYF.

This clonotype has a handful of counts. The chain has TRBV29-1 and TRBJ2-3; D may match TRBD1 or TRBD2 (5 bases each). CDR3 length: 12 residues. The germline V gene has CDR1 SQVTM and CDR2 ANQGSEA. The germline V and J ends were trimmed by 3 bases and 3 bases, with 7 bases remaining between them. CDR3 region: CSVDGTTDTQYF. The CDR3 DNA sequence: TGCAGCGTTGATGGGACGACAGATACGCAGTATTTT.

The chain combines TRBV6-2 or TRBV6-3 with TRBJ2-7; a possible D gene is TRBD1 (5 bases). This CDR3 is 14 amino acids long. Between the trimmed V and J ends, which lost 5 bases and 3 bases, there was a span of 14 bases. Germline assignment: CDR1 MNHEY and CDR2 SVGEGT. CDR3 sequence reads: CASSLGHDFYEQYF. CDR3 sequence (DNA): TGTGCCAGCAGTCTAGGACACGATTTCTACGAGCAGTACTTC.

The genes are TRBV20-1 and TRBJ2-7, with D tentatively TRBD2 (6 bases). CDR1 DFQATT and CDR2 SNEGSKA come from the germline V gene (reference sequence). V lost 5 bases to trimming and J lost 0 bases, with 11 bases between them. The CDR3 runs 13 residues. CDR3 coding DNA: TGCAGTGCTCCAGGAGGGAGCTCCTACGAGCAGTACTTC. This gives the protein CSAPGGSSYEQYF.

V usage is TRBV5-1 and J usage is TRBJ2-5, with a weak D call TRBD2 (5 bases). This CDR3 region has 14 residues. V was pared by 4 bases and J by 5 bases, with 15 bases between. Germline values: CDR1 SGHRS, CDR2 YFSETQ. This chain's CDR3 is CASSVVAGVETQYF. CDR3 DNA: TGCGCCAGCAGCGTCGTAGCCGGGGTCGAGACCCAGTACTTC.

The genes are TRBV20-1 and TRBJ2-7, with a tentative D call TRBD2 (6 bases). This CDR3 has 14 amino acids. Germline CDR1 is DFQATT and CDR2 is SNEGSKA (reference sequence). Trimming stripped 0 bases from V and 2 bases from J, with 11 bases between. CDR3 coding DNA: TGCAGTGCTAGAGAAGGGACTTTAACCTACGAGCAGTACTTC. Translated: CSAREGTLTYEQYF.

This clonotype has at least ten counts. V usage is TRBV18 and J usage is TRBJ2-3; unclear D gene. The germline V gene has CDR1 KGHSH and CDR2 LQKENI. Between the trimmed V and J ends, which lost 6 bases and 5 bases, there was a span of 15 bases. The CDR3 totals 14 residues. CDR3 in amino acids: CASSHQTGRDTQYF. The CDR3 DNA sequence: TGTGCCAGCTCCCACCAAACCGGACGAGATACGCAGTATTTT.

In nucleotides, the CDR3 is TGTGCCAGCAGCTTAGCGGGGGACAGGGACAAGACCCAGTACTTC. It yields the protein CASSLAGDRDKTQYF. The gene calls are TRBV11-1 and TRBJ2-5; 9 nucleotides agree with TRBD1. J was trimmed by 6 bases and V by 0 bases; bases with no gene match: 5. The germline V gene encodes CDR1 SGHAT and CDR2 FQDESV (reference sequence). There are 15 residues in the CDR3. Full variable domain (missing parts from reference TRBV11-1 and TRBJ2-5): EAEVAQSPRYKITEKSQAVAFWCDPISGHATLYWYRQILGQGPELLVQFQDESVVDDSQLPKDRFSAERLKGVDSTLKIQPAELGDSAMYLCASSLAGDRDKTQYFGPGTRLLVL.

This clonotype was seen ten or more times. V gene TRBV12-3 or TRBV12-4 combines with J gene TRBJ1-1, with TRBD1 as a possible D gene (5 bases). CDR3 length equals 17 residues. V was clipped by 6 bases and J by 5 bases, with 25 bases between them. CDR3 loop: CASSPNRDSEVMTEAFF. The CDR3 region has the DNA TGTGCCAGCAGCCCGAACCGGGACTCAGAAGTGATGACTGAAGCTTTCTTT.

In this sample, this clonotype turned up a few times. The chain employs TRBV12-3 or TRBV12-4 and TRBJ1-5; D ambiguous. The germline V and J ends were trimmed by 8 bases and 4 bases, with 9 bases remaining between them. This CDR3 spans 12 amino acids. DNA for the CDR3: TGTGCCAGCGGGATCGGAAATCAGCCCCAGCATTTT. Protein: CASGIGNQPQHF.